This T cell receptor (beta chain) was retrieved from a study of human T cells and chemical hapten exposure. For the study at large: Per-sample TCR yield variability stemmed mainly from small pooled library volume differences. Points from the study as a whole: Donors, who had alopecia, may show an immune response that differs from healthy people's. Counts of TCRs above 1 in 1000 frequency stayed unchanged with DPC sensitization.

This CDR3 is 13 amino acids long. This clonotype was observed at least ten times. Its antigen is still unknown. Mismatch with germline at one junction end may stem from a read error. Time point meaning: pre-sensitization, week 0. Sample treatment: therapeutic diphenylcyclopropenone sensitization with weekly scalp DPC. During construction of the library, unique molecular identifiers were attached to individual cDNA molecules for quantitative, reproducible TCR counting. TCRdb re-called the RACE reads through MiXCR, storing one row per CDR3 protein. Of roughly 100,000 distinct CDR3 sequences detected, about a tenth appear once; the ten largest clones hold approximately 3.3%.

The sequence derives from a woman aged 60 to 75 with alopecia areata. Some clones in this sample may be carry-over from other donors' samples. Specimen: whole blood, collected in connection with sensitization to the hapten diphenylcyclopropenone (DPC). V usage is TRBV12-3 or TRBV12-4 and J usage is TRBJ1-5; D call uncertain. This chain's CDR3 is CASSLGSNQPQHF. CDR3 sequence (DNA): TGTGCCAGCAGCTTAGGAAGCAATCAGCCCCAGCATTTT.